A selection of T cell receptor beta chains follows, all from one sample in a study of blood T cells in healthy people across ages. TCRdb reprocessed the 5' RACE reads via MiXCR and lists one record per CDR3 protein. The sample contains more than 650,000 distinct CDR3 sequences, about a fifth of which appear only once. The sample taken for sequencing was blood. These receptors originate from a man between 65 and 85 years old in good health. Each CDR3 is given with its conserved first and last residue. D genes are given only for firm matches. The listing skips clone size in some rows; elsewhere it reads once, few, many or a size class.

TGTGCCAGCAGCCAAAGGCTCGACAGTAGCACAGATACGCAGTATTTT	CASSQRLDSSTDTQYF	many	-	16	TRBV7-8	TRBJ2-3
TGTGCCAGCAGCTATCCCCTTAGGGGACAGATAACCCAGCCCCAGCATTTT	CASSYPLRGQITQPQHF	-	TRBD1	17	TRBV7-3	TRBJ1-5
TGCGCCAGCAGCTCCAGCCCGCTTGCCACCGGGGAGCTGTTTTTT	CASSSSPLATGELFF	-	-	15	TRBV5-1	TRBJ2-2
TGTGCCAGCAGTGTGCGACTAGCGGGAGTTCATGAGCAGTTCTTC	CASSVRLAGVHEQFF	-	TRBD2	15	TRBV12-3/TRBV12-4	TRBJ2-1
TGTGCCAGCAATCCTCCTAGCGGGGGGGGAGTAGAGACCCAGTACTTC	CASNPPSGGGVETQYF	-	TRBD2	16	TRBV12-3/TRBV12-4	TRBJ2-5
TGTGCCAGCAGTGACGGGTCCAAGGGCAGGGTCGTTGGAAAACTGTTTTTT	CASSDGSKGRVVGKLFF	-	-	17	TRBV2	TRBJ1-4
TGTGCCAGCAGCGTAGGAACAGCGGTCCTGTACCAAGAGACCCAGTACTTC	CASSVGTAVLYQETQYF	few	-	17	TRBV9	TRBJ2-5
TGCAGTGCTTCTCCGGCCCGGTCCGAGCAGTTCTTC	CSASPARSEQFF	few	-	12	TRBV20-1	TRBJ2-1
TGTGCCAGCAGCGGAGGCCACTATGGCCACACCTTC	CASSGGHYGHTF	-	-	12	TRBV3-1	TRBJ1-2
TGTGCCAGCAGCTTTGGAGCGGGGTTAGGTGAGCAGTTCTTC	CASSFGAGLGEQFF	-	TRBD2	14	TRBV7-2	TRBJ2-1
TGTGCCAGCAGCTTATACGGGACAGATTTCTATGGCTACACCTTC	CASSLYGTDFYGYTF	-	TRBD1	15	TRBV7-2	TRBJ1-2
TGTGCCAGCAGTTCCCTCAGGGTAAATGAGCAGTTCTTC	CASSSLRVNEQFF	-	-	13	TRBV27	TRBJ2-1
TGTGCCAGCAGCCGATCAGCCGTCCCGGGGGAGACCCAGTACTTC	CASSRSAVPGETQYF	-	-	15	TRBV3-1	TRBJ2-5
TGTGCCATCAGTGACCTAGTCGGGGGCAGAAACATTCAGTACTTC	CAISDLVGGRNIQYF	-	-	15	TRBV10-3	TRBJ2-4
TGTGCCAGCAGCTTATTAGGACCCAATCAGCCCCAGCATTTT	CASSLLGPNQPQHF	few	-	14	TRBV7-2	TRBJ1-5
TGTGCCAGCTCAACGGGACAGGGGACTGTGAAGACGTATGAAAAACTGTTTTTT	CASSTGQGTVKTYEKLFF	few	TRBD1	18	TRBV18	TRBJ1-4
TGTGCCAGCAGGGGGACAGGGGCTGAACAGCCCCAGCATTTT	CASRGTGAEQPQHF	few	TRBD1	14	TRBV28	TRBJ1-5
TGTGCCAGCAGCCCCCGGCAGGGGTTTTTCCATGAGCAGTTCTTC	CASSPRQGFFHEQFF	few	-	15	TRBV12-3/TRBV12-4	TRBJ2-1
TGCAGTGCTAGAGCGAGGAGTACCGGGGAGCTGTTTTTT	CSARARSTGELFF	-	-	13	TRBV20-1	TRBJ2-2
TGCAGTGCTAGAGTGGGGGCAAATGAGCAGTTCTTC	CSARVGANEQFF	-	-	12	TRBV20-1	TRBJ2-1
TGCAGCGTTTCGGACAGGGGGCGACGTAACACTGAAGCTTCCTTT	CSVSDRGRRNTEASF	-	TRBD1	15	TRBV29-1	TRBJ1-1
TGTGCCAGCAGTGCTCGAAATGGCTACACCTTC	CASSARNGYTF	-	-	11	TRBV2	TRBJ1-2
TGCGCCAGCAGCTTGTCAAGGACGCCCGGGGAGCTGTTTTTT	CASSLSRTPGELFF	few	-	14	TRBV5-1	TRBJ2-2
TGCGCCAGCAGCTTGGCCTACGATGGGGGGTTGGGTCCCCACTTC	CASSLAYDGGLGPHF	few	-	15	TRBV5-1	TRBJ2-1
TGCGCCAGCAGCTTGCAGGACTTAGGTGGAAACACCATATATTTT	CASSLQDLGGNTIYF	few	-	15	TRBV5-1	TRBJ1-3
TGTGCCAGCAGCGCCAACCCGGTAGTGCGGACTAGCGGAACAGATACGCAGTATTTT	CASSANPVVRTSGTDTQYF	-	TRBD2	19	TRBV9	TRBJ2-3
TGCGCCAGCGGCAGAGGACAGAAAGAGACCCAGTACTTC	CASGRGQKETQYF	-	-	13	TRBV10-2	TRBJ2-5
TGCAGTGCTTCCAGATCAAGCCTTTACAATGAGCAGTTCTTC	CSASRSSLYNEQFF	few	-	14	TRBV20-1	TRBJ2-1
TGTGCCAGCAGTGAGCCCCCAAGGAACACTGAAGCTTTCTTT	CASSEPPRNTEAFF	-	-	14	TRBV6-1	TRBJ1-1
TGTGCCAGCAGCTTTCCCGGGACAGGGGGTGGAAAACTGTTTTTT	CASSFPGTGGGKLFF	few	TRBD1	15	TRBV11-2	TRBJ1-4
TGTGCCAGCAGCCCGCCCTCGAGCGGGGGAAAGACCCAGTACTTC	CASSPPSSGGKTQYF	few	TRBD2	15	TRBV14	TRBJ2-5
TGTGCCAGCAGCTTTAGGGGGCGAGCAGAGACCCAGTACTTC	CASSFRGRAETQYF	few	TRBD1	14	TRBV5-5	TRBJ2-5
TGTGCCAGCATGTCGATAGCGGGGGGTACCTACAATGAGCAGTTCTTC	CASMSIAGGTYNEQFF	few	TRBD2	16	TRBV6-1	TRBJ2-1
TGTGCCAGCAGCGCCCGGGACAGGGAAGGTCAGCCCCAGCATTTT	CASSARDREGQPQHF	-	TRBD1	15	TRBV9	TRBJ1-5
TGTGCCAGCAGTGGGGCCGTGGGGACCCGGACTGAAGCTTTCTTT	CASSGAVGTRTEAFF	few	-	15	TRBV12-3/TRBV12-4	TRBJ1-1
TGCGCCAGCAGCCGTTCACTAGCGGGGAGTACAGATACGCAGTATTTT	CASSRSLAGSTDTQYF	many	TRBD2	16	TRBV4-1	TRBJ2-3
TGTGCCAGCAGCTTTGCGGAGAATACGCAGTATTTT	CASSFAENTQYF	few	-	12	TRBV7-2	TRBJ2-3
TGTGCCAGCAGTTACCGAATAAATCAGCCCCAGCATTTT	CASSYRINQPQHF	-	-	13	TRBV12-3/TRBV12-4	TRBJ1-5